This T cell receptor beta chain was identified during a study of CD8 T cells in ankylosing spondylitis. TCRdb used MiXCR to reprocess the 5' RACE reads, holding one entry per CDR3 protein. The sample yields some 150,000 distinct CDR3 sequences, approximately 10% seen once. The V gene's germline CDR1 is DFQATT and CDR2 SNEGSKA (reference sequence). The CDR3 consists of 18 residues. V was cut by 4 bases and J by 1 base, with 20 bases left in between. Concerning this clonotype: A much larger clone is a single base away; this may be a read error.

V is TRBV20-1 and J is TRBJ2-6; D is tentatively TRBD1 or TRBD2 (6 bases each). Input material: blood, either unsorted or a sorted T cell fraction (not recorded which). This receptor was obtained from a female donor with ankylosing spondylitis or in good health (not recorded which). The CDR3 DNA is TGCAGTGCTAAAGGGGGGATAGGGTTATTATCTGGGGCCAACGTCCTGACTTTC. Translation: CSAKGGIGLLSGANVLTF.